This paragraph reports one T cell receptor beta chain. The antigen it recognizes is unknown. No qualities accompany the bases; no much larger clone lies one base away. The sample originates from a study of blood T cell repertoires in COVID-19 (TCRdb year 2020). About the full investigation: The collaborator samples originated in the United States, Italy and Spain and spanned the acute and convalescent phases of COVID-19. The repertoires were made available in a free public database intended to serve as a resource for research on the immune response to SARS-CoV-2. The material from the prospective study consisted of cDNA or gDNA derived from T cells, B-cell-depleted T cells, or PBMCs. HLA class I and class II types, where available, came from metadata supplied by the sample provider rather than from assay-based typing. The samples were drawn from the first 160 participants of the ongoing ImmuneRACE study and from 950 to 1,500 subjects provided by 6 global collaborators. The dataset comprised deeply sampled blood TCRbeta repertoires from subjects exposed to, actively infected with, or recovered from COVID-19. Nearly every sample came with metadata listing a de-identified subject ID, COVID-19 status, age in years and sex.

General conclusions and limits of the study: How much clinical and demographic metadata was included differed by source and by participant, and the metadata was provided uncurated.

CDR1 and CDR2 were assigned from the germline V gene (reference sequence) as SEHNR and FQNEAQ. The CDR3 spans 17 residues, from the cysteine through the phenylalanine. Here the CDR3 DNA is all that survives: 51 bases in frame from base 1. V is cut back by 2 bases and J by 6 bases, with 9 bases in the junction unmatched. Participants in the prospective study were aged about 18 to 89 years, lived in 24 United States geographic areas, and enrolled through a virtual design. To assign participants to cohorts, the prospective study relied on clinical history that participants themselves reported in a screening survey and a study questionnaire. For ImmuneRACE Cohort 3, a participant was defined as recovered based on two consecutive negative NP/OP PCR tests, clearance by a healthcare professional, or resolution of symptoms. Each participant in the prospective study had whole blood, serum and a nasopharyngeal or oropharyngeal swab collected by mobile phlebotomists. Participants in the prospective study had the option to provide additional blood draws and questionnaires over a roughly 2-month period. Before DNA extraction, blood samples from the prospective study were shipped at room temperature or frozen.

TCRbeta CDR3 regions were amplified from genomic DNA using the immunoSEQ Assay, a bias-controlled multiplex PCR. As for the original processing: The number of nucleated cells in each sample was estimated from the amplification of reference gene primers within the assay. To quantify the absolute abundance of each unique TCRbeta CDR3 rearrangement, sequence reads were collapsed and filtered. Productive Simpson clonality was computed per sample as the square root of Simpson's diversity index over productive rearrangements. TCRdb holds this immuneACCESS table with in-frame rearrangements only. Some clones are missing; in checked studies, unresolved V genes explain under half, and the rest has no known cause. Clonal size and the V and J genes are those of that table, whereas D and trimming came from the DNA. Across this sample there are about 290,000 clones, with roughly nine tenths seen only once. The ten largest make up about 1.7% of the sample.

The sequenced material came from PBMCs or T cells enriched from blood (not recorded which). The clonotype originates from a woman in her thirties or forties who had recovered from COVID-19. The chain links TRBV7-9 with TRBJ1-4, and 10 bases in between align with TRBD1. The CDR3 amino acid sequence is: CASSLSKFGTGDEKLFF. The DNA is as follows: TGTGCCAGCAGCTTAAGCAAGTTCGGGACAGGGGATGAAAAACTGTTTTTT.